The subject of this entry is one TCR beta chain. The record originates from a study of identical twins. TCRdb re-analysed the 5' RACE reads in MiXCR, keeping a single row per CDR3 protein. This sample has some 760,000 distinct CDR3 sequences; over 15% occur once, and the top ten carry 10% to 15%. V lost 0 bases, J lost 3 bases, and 18 bases stayed unmatched. Germline assignment: CDR1 SGHAT and CDR2 FQNNGV. CDR3 length: 20 residues. A further study also used this sample, focusing on T cells expressing NK-cell markers. That work states: Most of the eight sequenced donors were classified as HCMV-seropositive, and one was classified as seronegative. Dominant NKG2C+ clonotypes made up 1.0-7.0% of CD8+ T cells in roughly 6 donors. The CD3+CD56-NKG2C+ fraction was also led by these clonotypes in several donors.

The source material was PBMCs. The V and J genes are TRBV11-2 and TRBJ2-3; 7 bases are a match to TRBD2. The TCR was taken from a woman under 30 in good health. The CDR3 spells CASSLDARERGLGGTDTQYF. CDR3 DNA sequence: TGTGCCAGCAGCTTAGATGCCCGGGAGAGAGGGCTCGGGGGGACAGATACGCAGTATTTT.